The TCR beta chain described here comes from a study of T cell responses to AZD1222 COVID-19 vaccine. The CDR3 consists of 11 residues. CDR1 is SGHTA, CDR2 FQGNSA, per germline. Trimming cost V 5 bases and J 3 bases, with 2 bases left between them. The table came from immunoSEQ multiplex PCR; TCRdb's copy has only in-frame clones and leaves some out. The sample lists 99,000 or so clones; over 90% were seen once. On this clone: Its matching antigen is unknown.

Study-level results: Dominant CD4 TCR responses targeted spike regions 160-218 and 743-854. Regions left unmutated in variants are reportedly the target of nearly half of spike-specific TCRs.

The source of this sequence is an adult in good health. The gene calls are TRBV7-2 and TRBJ2-1, with no clear D. The material sequenced was peripheral blood, taken on day 0 of AZD1222 vaccination. CDR3 loop: CASSIYNEQFF. Written as DNA, the CDR3 is TGTGCCAGCAGCATCTACAATGAGCAGTTCTTC.